This T cell receptor (beta chain) was identified in a study of cytomegalovirus exposure and HLA in healthy donors. A multiplex PCR was run with 60 Vbeta primers and 13 Jbeta primers. The data were produced by immunoSEQ multiplex PCR, yet TCRdb's version contains in-frame clones alone and is incomplete. The sample contains roughly 200,000 clones, roughly 80% of which appear only once. About this clone: As yet, its antigen is unknown.

Study results and limitations: Several of the most significant clusters were apparently associated with common viral pathogens in a later analysis.

The germline V gene has CDR1 PRHDT and CDR2 FYEKMQ (reference sequence). V lost 2 bases, J lost 2 bases, and 15 bases lay in between. This CDR3 comprises 16 residues. The origin of this receptor is a woman aged 25 to 39 in good health and CMV-seronegative. V usage is TRBV13 and J usage is TRBJ1-1; weak D call: TRBD1 (6 bases). Input material: PBMCs. CDR3 in DNA: TGTGCCAGCAGCTTATCTCCGGGACACTCAAACACTGAAGCTTTCTTT. It translates to CASSLSPGHSNTEAFF. Supplemented by reference TRBV13 and TRBJ1-1, the full variable domain reads AAGVIQSPRHLIKEKRETATLKCYPIPRHDTVYWYQQGPGQDPQFLISFYEKMQSDKGSIPDRFSAQQFSDYHSELNMSSLELGDSALYFCASSLSPGHSNTEAFFGQGTRLTVV.